A selection of T cell receptor beta chains follows, all from one sample in a study of OX40 agonist ivuxolimab in advanced cancers. Assay used: immunoSEQ multiplex PCR; TCRdb lists only in-frame clones, some missing. The sample has approximately 69,000 clones; about nine tenths are singletons. The source was CD4+ or CD8+ T cells sorted from blood, collected in a trial of the OX40 agonist ivuxolimab. These receptor sequences come from an adult with an advanced solid tumor such as melanoma, head and neck, liver or kidney cancer. Both conserved end residues are trimmed from each CDR3. Some rows have no size entry. The others give once, few or many, or a class for an expanded clone.

TRBV5-1	11	.	TRBJ1-5	ASSLDSNQPQH
TRBV25-1	12	.	TRBJ2-1	ASSEYRGSDEQF
TRBV5-1	12	few	TRBJ2-3	ASSPGQGTDTQY
TRBV5-1	12	.	TRBJ1-1	ASSTGTGNTEAF
TRBV6-1	13	.	TRBJ2-5	ASSAGQGVLETQY
TRBV5-1	12	.	TRBJ2-7	ASSLMGGLYEQY
TRBV27	11	.	TRBJ1-2	ASSFEVNYGYT
TRBV25-1	9	.	TRBJ2-7	ATLGLYEQY
TRBV4-2	12	.	TRBJ2-1	ASSQDARSGEQF
TRBV30	15	.	TRBJ1-5	AWSGLSGAKGNQPQH
TRBV10-3	11	.	TRBJ1-1	AISDQSTEEAF
TRBV19	13	once	TRBJ2-1	ASSKLAGPVGEQF
TRBV15	14	.	TRBJ1-2	ATSRAGQRGGYGYT
TRBV5-1	17	.	TRBJ2-2	ASSVVQGKLITNTGELF
TRBV7-2	13	.	TRBJ2-1	ASSSTGTAFNEQF
TRBV18	10	.	TRBJ2-1	ASSRSQNEQF
TRBV4-2	14	.	TRBJ2-7	ASSQDASGSSYEQY
TRBV5-1	14	.	TRBJ2-3	ASSQILAGGRDTQY
TRBV18	13	.	TRBJ2-1	ASSPEQGARNEQF
TRBV9	13	.	TRBJ2-2	ASSVGTANTGELF
TRBV5-1	9	.	TRBJ2-3	ASGALDTQY
TRBV19	11	.	TRBJ2-7	ASSAGTTGEQY
TRBV2	12	.	TRBJ2-1	ASRQSLSYNEQF
TRBV6-1	13	.	TRBJ1-5	ASERGVSKPQPQH
TRBV10-3	11	once	TRBJ2-1	AINSGEWNEQF
TRBV19	13	.	TRBJ2-7	ASQTSGANSYEQY
TRBV18	14	.	TRBJ2-1	ASSPPTGARYNEQF
TRBV7-9	11	.	TRBJ2-1	ASSERAYNEQF
TRBV18	12	.	TRBJ2-4	ASSLNQGKNIQY
TRBV5-1	13	.	TRBJ2-3	ASRRLAGATDTQY
TRBV19	11	.	TRBJ2-7	ATSPGQAGEQY
TRBV28	13	.	TRBJ2-1	ASSLNLGTYNEQF
TRBV6-6	13	.	TRBJ2-3	ASTPRDRGTDTQY
TRBV5-1	12	.	TRBJ2-7	ASSSGLANYEQY
TRBV7-8	13	.	TRBJ2-5	ASSLLAGGGETQY
TRBV20-1	9	.	TRBJ2-7	SASGRGEQY
TRBV28	13	.	TRBJ2-3	ASSTAGGLTDTQY
TRBV25-1	13	.	TRBJ2-7	ASSDVFPQDQEQY
TRBV9	13	.	TRBJ1-2	ASSRDSWSNYGYT
TRBV10-3	13	.	TRBJ2-2	AITPGGPNTGELF
TRBV28	11	.	TRBJ1-2	ASRPTGRDGYT
TRBV11-2	11	.	TRBJ1-2	ASSFSGQGGYT
TRBV21-1	12	.	TRBJ2-7	ASSNIVDDYEQY
TRBV19	16	.	TRBJ1-5	ASSIDTRIGRDNQPQH
TRBV18	13	.	TRBJ1-6	ASSPLAGESSPLH
TRBV6-1	13	.	TRBJ2-2	ATSGGTKVTGELF
TRBV14	13	.	TRBJ2-3	ASSPSGRSTDTQY
TRBV4-1	12	.	TRBJ1-1	ASSQGDSRAEAF
TRBV18	14	.	TRBJ2-1	ASSPGPGQGYNEQF
TRBV6-1	9	.	TRBJ2-7	ASGATWEQY
TRBV27	11	.	TRBJ1-2	ASGFRGNYGYT
TRBV21-1	16	.	TRBJ1-2	ASSKKWESRGINYGYT
TRBV6-1	15	.	TRBJ1-1	ASSEIGSGTGSTEAF
TRBV6-4	8	.	TRBJ2-7	ASRPNEQY
TRBV10-2	15	.	TRBJ2-1	ASSEHRGQGGGNEQF
TRBV27	12	.	TRBJ2-7	ASSRQLAGGPLY